Reported below is one TCR beta chain. The antigen remains undetermined. Only in-frame clones appear in the TCRdb table, and some are missing; sequencing was by immunoSEQ multiplex PCR. The sample consists of about 2.4 million clones, around 94% of them appearing once. Trimming took 1 base from V and 5 from J; bases not matched to a gene: 4. The CDR3 is 15 residues long. Germline values: CDR1 SGHAT, CDR2 FQDESV (reference sequence). The sample originates from a study of shared clonotypes between healthy human individuals. General study points: Tissue TCR repertoires likely differ from these blood-only repertoires. Few donors restricted represented genetic and exposure-history diversity. The four-donor shared clonotypes exceeded non-shared clonotypes in generation probability, with non-shared ones scoring lower.

The chain employs TRBV11-1 and TRBJ2-2; 7 nucleotides match TRBD1. The sequence was obtained from a man between 18 and 35 years old in good health. Sequenced: naive CD4+ T cells sorted from blood. As for subset: CD45RA+ positively selected. The CDR3: CASSLDGTATGELFF. The CDR3 DNA is TGTGCCAGCAGCTTAGATGGGACAGCAACCGGGGAGCTGTTTTTT.